This T cell receptor (beta chain) derives from a study of T cells in Graves' hyperthyroidism and ophthalmopathy. In making diagnoses, clinical symptoms, serum thyroxine and TRAb, thyroid ultrasound and orbital computed tomography were all used. Blood sampling occurred at first hyperthyroidism diagnosis, ahead of any ophthalmopathy symptoms. This CDR3 has 15 amino acids. V gave up 1 base and J gave up 8 bases; unmatched junction bases: 10. CDR1 SNHLY and CDR2 FYNNEI come from the germline V gene. RNA transcripts served as the template for amplifying TCR beta CDR3 regions. A first-round RT-PCR of the TCR CDR3 used the HTBI primer set. TCRdb itself ran the multiplex PCR reads through MiXCR, one entry per CDR3 protein. The repertoire has about 770,000 distinct CDR3 sequences, about 19% of them found once; the top ten carry approximately 15%. The study's findings and limits: Prediction of ophthalmopathy progression came a median approximately 7 months pre-onset. A 13 V-J model separated ophthalmopathy from stable hyperthyroidism.

This clonotype was detected ten times or more. No antigen is known for it. The V call is TRBV2, the J call TRBJ1-1; 7 bases match TRBD1. The receptor was isolated from a woman in her fifties or sixties with Graves' hyperthyroidism that later progressed to Graves' ophthalmopathy. The sample was blood. The CDR3 loop reads CASSEGQGSAWEAFF. CDR3 bases: TGTGCCAGCAGTGAAGGACAGGGCTCCGCTTGGGAAGCTTTCTTT. Combining the CDR3 with reference TRBV2 and TRBJ1-1 gives the whole variable domain EPEVTQTPSHQVTQMGQEVILRCVPISNHLYFYWYRQILGQKVEFLVSFYNNEISEKSEIFDDQFSVERPDGSNFTLKIRSTKLEDSAMYFCASSEGQGSAWEAFFGQGTRLTVV.